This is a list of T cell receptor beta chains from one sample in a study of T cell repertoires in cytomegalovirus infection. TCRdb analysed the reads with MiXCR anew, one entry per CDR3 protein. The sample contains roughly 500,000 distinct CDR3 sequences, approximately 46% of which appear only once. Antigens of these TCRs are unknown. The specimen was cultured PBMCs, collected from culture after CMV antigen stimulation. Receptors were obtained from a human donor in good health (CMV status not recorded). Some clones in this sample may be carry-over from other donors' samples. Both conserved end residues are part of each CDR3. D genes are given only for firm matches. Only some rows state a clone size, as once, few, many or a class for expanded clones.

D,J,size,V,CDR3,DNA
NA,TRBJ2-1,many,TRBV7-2,CASSLVSADTAQFF,TGTGCCAGCAGCTTAGTATCAGCGGACACGGCGCAGTTCTTC
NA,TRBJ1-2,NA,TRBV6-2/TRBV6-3,CASSYEQGSGYTF,TGTGCCAGCAGTTACGAGCAGGGATCTGGCTACACCTTC
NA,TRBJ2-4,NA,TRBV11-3,CASSQIGSGAETKNIQYF,TGTGCCAGCAGCCAAATTGGTTCGGGGGCGGAGACCAAAAACATTCAGTACTTC
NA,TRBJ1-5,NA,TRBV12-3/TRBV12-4,CASSPAGVYRQPQHF,TGTGCCAGCAGCCCCGCAGGGGTATATCGTCAGCCCCAGCATTTT
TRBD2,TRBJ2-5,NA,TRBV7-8,CASSSGLAPTQYF,TGTGCCAGCAGCTCGGGACTAGCGCCTACCCAGTACTTC
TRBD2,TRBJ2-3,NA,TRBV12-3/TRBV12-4,CASSLGGRGTDTQYF,TGTGCCAGCAGTTTAGGAGGGAGGGGCACAGATACGCAGTATTTT
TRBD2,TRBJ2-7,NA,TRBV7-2,CASSLQVWWTSGSQGSSYEQYF,TGTGCCAGCAGCTTACAAGTTTGGTGGACTAGCGGGAGCCAGGGGAGCTCCTACGAGCAGTACTTC
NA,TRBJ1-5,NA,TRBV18,CASSQQGNQPQHF,TGTGCCAGCTCCCAGCAGGGAAATCAGCCCCAGCATTTT
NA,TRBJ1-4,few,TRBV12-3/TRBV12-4,CASSSKTVNEKLFF,TGTGCCAGCAGTTCCAAGACGGTAAATGAAAAACTGTTTTTT
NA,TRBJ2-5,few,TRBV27,CASSPRYEETQYF,TGTGCCAGCAGTCCCAGGTACGAGGAGACCCAGTACTTC
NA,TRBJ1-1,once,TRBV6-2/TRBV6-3,CASSEASGGGDTEAFF,TGTGCCAGCAGTGAAGCCTCGGGGGGGGGCGACACTGAAGCTTTCTTT
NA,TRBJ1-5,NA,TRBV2,CASSEGPTGNQPQHF,TGTGCCAGCAGTGAGGGTCCCACCGGGAATCAGCCCCAGCATTTT
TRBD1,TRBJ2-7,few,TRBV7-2,CASRTGASYEQYF,TGTGCCAGCAGAACAGGGGCCAGCTACGAGCAGTACTTC
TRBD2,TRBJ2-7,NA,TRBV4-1,CASSKSSGRANEQYF,TGCGCCAGCAGCAAATCTAGCGGGAGGGCCAACGAGCAGTACTTC
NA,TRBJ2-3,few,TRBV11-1,CASSSGLVDTQYF,TGTGCCAGCAGTTCCGGACTCGTGGATACGCAGTATTTT
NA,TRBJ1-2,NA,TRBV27,CASSLTGLGGYTF,TGTGCCAGCAGTCTCACAGGGTTAGGTGGCTACACCTTC
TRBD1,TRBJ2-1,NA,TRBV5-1,CASSLAETGDGEQFF,TGCGCCAGCAGCTTGGCGGAGACAGGGGACGGTGAGCAGTTCTTC
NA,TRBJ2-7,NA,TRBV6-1,CASSRSGLEQYF,TGTGCCAGCAGTCGGTCAGGGCTCGAGCAGTACTTC
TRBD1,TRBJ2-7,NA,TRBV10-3,CAIRGTGQGQYEQYF,TGTGCCATCAGGGGGACGGGACAGGGCCAATACGAGCAGTACTTC
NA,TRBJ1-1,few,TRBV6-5,CASSYSRGNTEAFF,TGTGCCAGCAGTTACTCAAGGGGGAACACTGAAGCTTTCTTT
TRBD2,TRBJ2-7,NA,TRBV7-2,CASSLDVGGYEQYF,TGTGCCAGCAGCTTAGACGTGGGAGGGTACGAGCAGTACTTC
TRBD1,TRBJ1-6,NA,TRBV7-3,CASSPTDRGSLHF,TGTGCCAGCAGCCCAACCGACAGGGGATCCCTCCACTTT
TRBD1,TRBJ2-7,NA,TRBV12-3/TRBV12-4,CANQRDRERYEQYF,TGTGCCAACCAACGGGACAGGGAGCGGTACGAGCAGTACTTC
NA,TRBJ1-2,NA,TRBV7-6,CASSLVSAGYTF,TGTGCCAGCAGCTTAGTTTCTGCTGGCTACACCTTC
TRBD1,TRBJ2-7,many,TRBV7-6,CASSSRTGPYEQYF,TGTGCCAGCAGCTCGAGGACAGGCCCCTACGAGCAGTACTTC
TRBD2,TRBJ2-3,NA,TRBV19,CASSRLAGESETQYF,TGTGCCAGTAGTAGACTAGCGGGGGAGAGTGAGACGCAGTATTTT
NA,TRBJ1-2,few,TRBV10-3,CAISDFPEDYGYTF,TGTGCCATCAGTGATTTTCCAGAGGACTATGGCTACACCTTC
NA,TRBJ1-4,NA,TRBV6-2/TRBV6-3,CASKVETATNEKLFF,TGTGCCAGCAAAGTCGAAACCGCAACTAATGAAAAACTGTTTTTT
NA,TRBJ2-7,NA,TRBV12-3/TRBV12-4,CASSRAHGNEQYF,TGTGCCAGCAGTCGCGCCCATGGGAACGAGCAGTACTTC
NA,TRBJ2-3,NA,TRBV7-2,CASSSQTGGTTRDTQYF,TGTGCCAGCAGCAGCCAAACTGGCGGGACGACCCGAGATACGCAGTATTTT
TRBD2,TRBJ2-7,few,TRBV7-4,CASSAPGTTDYEQYF,TGTGCCAGCAGCGCTCCCGGGACTACTGATTACGAGCAGTACTTC
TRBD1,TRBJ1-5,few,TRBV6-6,CASSFGQGALSNQPQHF,TGTGCCAGCAGTTTCGGGCAGGGGGCCCTAAGCAATCAGCCCCAGCATTTT
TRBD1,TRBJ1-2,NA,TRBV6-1,CASRTGGSYGYTF,TGTGCCAGCAGAACAGGGGGTAGCTATGGCTACACCTTC
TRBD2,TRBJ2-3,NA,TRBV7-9,CASSLGTSGSSGDTQYF,TGTGCCAGCAGCTTAGGGACTAGCGGGAGCAGTGGAGATACGCAGTATTTT
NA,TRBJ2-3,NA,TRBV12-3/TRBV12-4,CASSLRNYLGTDTQYF,TGTGCCAGCAGTTTGAGAAACTATTTGGGAACGGATACGCAGTATTTT
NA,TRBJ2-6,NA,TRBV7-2,CASVADPSGANVLTF,TGTGCCAGCGTCGCCGACCCATCAGGGGCCAACGTCCTGACTTTC
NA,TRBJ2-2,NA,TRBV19,CASSILATGELFF,TGTGCCAGTAGTATCCTAGCGACCGGGGAGCTGTTTTTT
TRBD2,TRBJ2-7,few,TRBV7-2,CASSRSGSAEQYF,TGTGCCAGCAGCCGGAGCGGGAGTGCCGAGCAGTACTTC
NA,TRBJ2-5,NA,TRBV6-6,CASSYVETQYF,TGTGCCAGCAGTTACGTGGAGACCCAGTACTTC
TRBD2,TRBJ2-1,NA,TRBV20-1,CSPILAASSYNEQFF,TGCAGTCCAATTCTAGCGGCGAGCTCCTACAATGAGCAGTTCTTC
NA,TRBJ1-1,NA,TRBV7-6,CASSLNLRTEAFF,TGTGCCAGCAGCTTAAATTTGCGCACTGAAGCTTTCTTT
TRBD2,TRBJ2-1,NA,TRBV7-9,CASSPDGGFPSYNEQFF,TGTGCCAGCAGCCCCGACGGGGGGTTCCCCTCCTACAATGAGCAGTTCTTC